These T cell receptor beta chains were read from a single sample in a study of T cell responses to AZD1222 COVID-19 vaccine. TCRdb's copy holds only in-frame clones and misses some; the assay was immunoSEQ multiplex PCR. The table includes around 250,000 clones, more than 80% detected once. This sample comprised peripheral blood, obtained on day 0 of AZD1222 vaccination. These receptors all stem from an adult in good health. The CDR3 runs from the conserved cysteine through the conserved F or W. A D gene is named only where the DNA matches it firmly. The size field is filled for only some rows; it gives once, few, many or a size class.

CDR3aa: CASREAGVTDEQFF; CDR3nt: TGTGCCAGCAGGGAAGCGGGAGTTACAGATGAGCAGTTCTTC; v_gene: TRBV2; abundance: .; j_gene: TRBJ2-1; d_gene: TRBD2
CDR3aa: CASSSGGTGNQPQHF; CDR3nt: TGTGCCAGCAGCTCAGGGGGTACGGGCAATCAGCCCCAGCATTTT; v_gene: TRBV7-8; abundance: .; j_gene: TRBJ1-5; d_gene: TRBD1
CDR3aa: CASSVNRGGNQPQHF; CDR3nt: TGTGCCAGCAGTGTCAACAGGGGGGGAAATCAGCCCCAGCATTTT; v_gene: TRBV27; abundance: .; j_gene: TRBJ1-5; d_gene: TRBD1
CDR3aa: CASSYRVRDTGELFF; CDR3nt: TGTGCCAGCAGTTACAGGGTTCGCGACACCGGGGAGCTGTTTTTT; v_gene: TRBV28; abundance: .; j_gene: TRBJ2-2; d_gene: .
CDR3aa: CASKGKDRMNTEAFF; CDR3nt: TGTGCCAGTAAAGGTAAAGACAGAATGAACACTGAAGCTTTCTTT; v_gene: TRBV19; abundance: .; j_gene: TRBJ1-1; d_gene: .
CDR3aa: CAIRETGDDSPLHF; CDR3nt: TGTGCCATCAGAGAGACAGGGGATGATTCACCCCTCCACTTT; v_gene: TRBV10-3; abundance: .; j_gene: TRBJ1-6; d_gene: TRBD1
CDR3aa: CASSYRLSGSVEQFF; CDR3nt: TGTGCCAGCAGTTACAGGCTTAGCGGGAGTGTAGAGCAGTTCTTC; v_gene: TRBV6-2/TRBV6-3; abundance: .; j_gene: TRBJ2-1; d_gene: TRBD2
CDR3aa: CASRTVSLADTQYF; CDR3nt: TGCGCCAGCAGAACCGTCTCACTAGCAGATACGCAGTATTTT; v_gene: TRBV5-1; abundance: .; j_gene: TRBJ2-3; d_gene: .
CDR3aa: CASSPETGGPSEQYF; CDR3nt: TGTGCCAGCTCACCAGAGACGGGAGGGCCGTCTGAGCAGTACTTC; v_gene: TRBV18; abundance: .; j_gene: TRBJ2-7; d_gene: TRBD2
CDR3aa: CSSPGDTEAFF; CDR3nt: TGCAGTTCCCCGGGAGACACTGAAGCTTTCTTT; v_gene: TRBV20-1; abundance: .; j_gene: TRBJ1-1; d_gene: .
CDR3aa: CASRLGGGSGNTIYF; CDR3nt: TGTGCCAGCAGATTGGGGGGTGGCTCTGGAAACACCATATATTTT; v_gene: TRBV6-5; abundance: .; j_gene: TRBJ1-3; d_gene: .
CDR3aa: CASSQLLAYTGELFF; CDR3nt: TGTGCCAGCAGCCAACTACTAGCGTACACCGGGGAGCTGTTTTTT; v_gene: TRBV14; abundance: .; j_gene: TRBJ2-2; d_gene: TRBD2
CDR3aa: CASSLNGHSYNEQFF; CDR3nt: TGTGCCAGCAGCTTAAATGGGCACTCCTACAATGAGCAGTTCTTC; v_gene: TRBV5-6; abundance: .; j_gene: TRBJ2-1; d_gene: .
CDR3aa: CASSPRGGTEAFF; CDR3nt: TGTGCCAGCAGTCCGAGGGGAGGCACTGAAGCTTTCTTT; v_gene: TRBV27; abundance: .; j_gene: TRBJ1-1; d_gene: .
CDR3aa: CASSLGGDGNYGYTF; CDR3nt: TGTGCCAGCAGCTTAGGAGGGGACGGTAACTATGGCTACACCTTC; v_gene: TRBV7-2; abundance: .; j_gene: TRBJ1-2; d_gene: .
CDR3aa: CASSSDFNYGYTF; CDR3nt: TGTGCCAGCAGCTCGGACTTTAACTATGGCTACACCTTC; v_gene: TRBV11-2; abundance: .; j_gene: TRBJ1-2; d_gene: .
CDR3aa: CASSPGIAGYNEQFF; CDR3nt: TGTGCCAGCAGTCCGGGGATAGCGGGGTACAATGAGCAGTTCTTC; v_gene: TRBV6-5; abundance: .; j_gene: TRBJ2-1; d_gene: TRBD2
CDR3aa: CASSQEGGRGYTF; CDR3nt: TGTGCCAGCAGCCAAGAGGGCGGTCGGGGCTACACCTTC; v_gene: TRBV4-2; abundance: .; j_gene: TRBJ1-2; d_gene: .
CDR3aa: CAISDFTGGGNEQYF; CDR3nt: TGTGCCATCAGTGACTTCACAGGGGGCGGCAACGAGCAGTACTTC; v_gene: TRBV10-3; abundance: .; j_gene: TRBJ2-7; d_gene: TRBD1
CDR3aa: CASSLLGGEQFF; CDR3nt: TGTGCCAGCAGCTTGCTCGGAGGTGAGCAGTTCTTC; v_gene: TRBV7-2; abundance: .; j_gene: TRBJ2-1; d_gene: .
CDR3aa: CASSPLAGADTQYF; CDR3nt: TGTGCCAGCAGTCCACTAGCGGGGGCAGATACGCAGTATTTT; v_gene: TRBV2; abundance: .; j_gene: TRBJ2-3; d_gene: TRBD2
CDR3aa: CASSLGQGSEKLFF; CDR3nt: TGTGCCAGCAGCTTAGGGCAGGGGAGTGAAAAACTGTTTTTT; v_gene: TRBV7-9; abundance: .; j_gene: TRBJ1-4; d_gene: .
CDR3aa: CASSSSGGATNEKLFF; CDR3nt: TGTGCCAGCAGCTCTTCCGGTGGTGCAACTAATGAAAAACTGTTTTTT; v_gene: TRBV13; abundance: .; j_gene: TRBJ1-4; d_gene: .
CDR3aa: CASSPLDWLAVTPDEQFF; CDR3nt: TGTGCCAGCAGTCCACTGGATTGGCTAGCGGTCACCCCAGATGAGCAGTTCTTC; v_gene: TRBV28; abundance: .; j_gene: TRBJ2-1; d_gene: TRBD2
CDR3aa: CASSFMPPGQETQYF; CDR3nt: TGCGCCAGCAGCTTTATGCCTCCGGGCCAAGAGACCCAGTACTTC; v_gene: TRBV5-1; abundance: few; j_gene: TRBJ2-5; d_gene: .
CDR3aa: CASLTQKRETQYF; CDR3nt: TGTGCCAGCCTGACTCAGAAGCGGGAGACCCAGTACTTC; v_gene: TRBV6-5; abundance: .; j_gene: TRBJ2-5; d_gene: .
CDR3aa: CASSQLAGSNTGELFF; CDR3nt: TGTGCCAGCTCACAACTAGCGGGATCGAACACCGGGGAGCTGTTTTTT; v_gene: TRBV18; abundance: .; j_gene: TRBJ2-2; d_gene: TRBD2
CDR3aa: CASTPPRGKQYF; CDR3nt: TGTGCCAGCACCCCACCGCGGGGGAAGCAGTACTTC; v_gene: TRBV28; abundance: .; j_gene: TRBJ2-7; d_gene: TRBD2
CDR3aa: CASSLDLSSPLHF; CDR3nt: TGCGCCAGCAGCTTAGATCTGAGTTCACCCCTCCACTTT; v_gene: TRBV5-1; abundance: .; j_gene: TRBJ1-6; d_gene: .
CDR3aa: CASIDRGNEQFF; CDR3nt: TGTGCCAGCATCGACAGGGGGAACGAGCAGTTCTTC; v_gene: TRBV21-1; abundance: .; j_gene: TRBJ2-1; d_gene: .
CDR3aa: CASSRGTSNHEQYF; CDR3nt: TGTGCCAGTAGTAGGGGGACTAGCAACCACGAGCAGTACTTC; v_gene: TRBV19; abundance: .; j_gene: TRBJ2-7; d_gene: TRBD2
CDR3aa: CASSLIVGVDTEAFF; CDR3nt: TGCGCCAGCAGCCTCATTGTGGGGGTTGACACTGAAGCTTTCTTT; v_gene: TRBV4-1; abundance: once; j_gene: TRBJ1-1; d_gene: .
CDR3aa: CASSQGIRGSPLHF; CDR3nt: TGTGCCAGCAGCCAGGGGATCCGGGGTTCACCCCTCCACTTT; v_gene: TRBV3-1/TRBV3-2; abundance: .; j_gene: TRBJ1-6; d_gene: .